Following are 17 T cell receptor beta chains from one sample sequenced in a study of human T cells and chemical hapten exposure. The time point denotes: pre-sensitization, week 0. Treatment noted: therapeutic diphenylcyclopropenone sensitization with weekly scalp DPC. TCRdb itself ran the RACE reads through MiXCR, one entry per CDR3 protein. Among roughly 380,000 distinct CDR3 sequences listed, less than 6.5% were seen once. Sequencing was performed on whole blood, taken in connection with sensitization to the hapten diphenylcyclopropenone (DPC). The receptor source for this set is a woman in her forties or fifties with alopecia areata. Some clones in this sample may be carry-over from other donors' samples.

This chain links TRBV4-2 with TRBJ2-3; D might be TRBD2 (5 bases). Trimming stripped 3 bases from V and 2 bases from J, with 12 bases between. The CDR3 runs 15 residues. Germline V gene lookup returns CDR1 LGHNA and CDR2 YNFKEQ. For the CDR3, the DNA is TGTGCCAGCAGCCAGCTAGCCCGCGACACAGATACGCAGTATTTT. Encoded protein: CASSQLARDTDTQYF.

This clonotype was seen many times. V usage is TRBV7-2 and J usage is TRBJ2-3, with 9 bases aligning to TRBD2. The CDR3 length is 14 residues. V was clipped by 4 bases and J by 6 bases; unmatched bases: 5. Per germline, CDR1 SGHTA and CDR2 FQGNSA. The CDR3 DNA sequence: TGTGCCAGCAGCTCCGATAGCGGGAGTGATACGCAGTATTTT. It is translated as CASSSDSGSDTQYF.

There are a few counts of this clonotype. The chain uses TRBV11-2 and TRBJ2-1; 7 bases map to TRBD1. This CDR3 has 14 residues. CDR1 and CDR2 (germline): SGHAT, FQNNGV. The V gene end was trimmed by 5 bases and the J gene end by 5 bases; junction bases not matched to a gene: 6. The CDR3 region has the DNA TGTGCCAGCAGCCCACCGGGACAGAACAATGAGCAGTTCTTC. It yields the protein CASSPPGQNNEQFF.

This clonotype occurred many times. The rearrangement uses TRBV11-3 and TRBJ2-1, with D possibly TRBD1 on 6 matching bases. V was shortened by 0 bases and J by 6 bases, with 18 bases between the two germline ends. The CDR3 length is 17 residues. The germline V gene encodes CDR1 SGHNT and CDR2 YENEEA. CDR3 DNA sequence: TGTGCCAGCAGCTTAGATGGACGGCAGGGGAGTATCAATGAGCAGTTCTTC. It specifies CASSLDGRQGSINEQFF.

This clonotype was seen repeatedly, ten times or more. This rearrangement joins TRBV29-1 to TRBJ1-3, with D uncertain. This CDR3 has 13 residues. Germline CDR1 SQVTM, CDR2 ANQGSEA. V dropped 4 bases and J dropped 2 bases, with 9 bases sitting between them. The CDR3 region has the DNA TGCAGCGTTGCCCCGACGGCTGGAAACACCATATATTTT. Amino acid sequence: CSVAPTAGNTIYF.

The chain employs TRBV10-2 and TRBJ2-6; D unclear. CDR3 length equals 14 residues. Germline V gives CDR1 WSHSY, CDR2 SAAADI. V lost 8 bases to trimming and J lost 1 base, with 9 bases between them. In nucleotides, the CDR3 is TGCGCCAGCCAATATTCGTCTGGGGCCAACGTCCTGACTTTC. Amino acids: CASQYSSGANVLTF.

This chain joins TRBV6-5 and TRBJ1-6; 9 nucleotides agree with TRBD1. CDR1 MNHEY and CDR2 SVGAGI come from the germline V gene. The CDR3 length is 15 residues. Trimming removed 5 bases from V and 14 bases from J; junction bases left unmatched: 13. CDR3 coding DNA: TGTGCCAGCAGTCAAAGGACAGGGGAAGGGATCACCCTCCACTTT. This sequence encodes CASSQRTGEGITLHF.

This clonotype was counted at least ten times. The rearrangement joins TRBV28 to TRBJ1-1; D is unresolved. The CDR3 sequence is 16 residues long. The V gene's germline CDR1 is MDHEN and CDR2 SYDVKM. Trimming pared 6 bases from V and 3 bases from J, leaving 20 bases between. As DNA, the CDR3 is TGTGCCAGCAGACCCCCAAGTTTAACGGGAGACACTGAAGCTTTCTTT. It codes for CASRPPSLTGDTEAFF.

This chain uses TRBV5-1 with TRBJ2-1; 9 nucleotides align to TRBD2. Losses at the gene ends were 0 bases for V and 6 bases for J; bases not matched to a gene: 4. This CDR3 contains 15 residues. Germline V gene data show CDR1 as SGHRS and CDR2 as YFSETQ. CDR3 residues: CASSLVASGVNEQFF. The DNA for the CDR3 is TGCGCCAGCAGCTTGGTTGCTAGCGGGGTCAATGAGCAGTTCTTC.

In this sample, this clonotype turned up many times. V gene TRBV6-5 combines with J gene TRBJ2-3; D may be TRBD1 (6 bases). V dropped 6 bases and J dropped 0 bases, with 13 bases sitting between them. Germline V gives CDR1 MNHEY, CDR2 SVGAGI. The CDR3 spans 15 residues. The CDR3 sequence: CASSRQVSSTDTQYF. The DNA of the CDR3 is TGTGCCAGCAGCCGACAGGTCTCTAGCACAGATACGCAGTATTTT.

The gene calls are TRBV9 and TRBJ2-7; tentative D call: TRBD2 (6 bases). CDR3 length: 15 residues. V lost 3 bases and J lost 4, with 17 bases in between. Germline CDR1 and CDR2: SGDLS and YYNGEE. For the CDR3, the DNA is TGTGCCAGCAGCGAAGGGGACTCCCCGAGGTACGAGCAGTACTTC. Protein: CASSEGDSPRYEQYF.

V and J are TRBV6-5 and TRBJ2-7; 8 bases map to TRBD2. The length of the CDR3 is 14 residues. V was pared by 6 bases and J by 2 bases, with 6 bases of the junction left unmatched. Germline assignment: CDR1 MNHEY and CDR2 SVGAGI. Here the CDR3 DNA reads TGTGCCAGCAGATTAGCGGGGAGACCCTACGAGCAGTACTTC. It is translated as CASRLAGRPYEQYF.

This clonotype was found many times. The V gene is TRBV12-3 or TRBV12-4, the J gene TRBJ1-5; D unclear. The CDR3 length is 13 residues. The ends were cut back, 5 bases at V and 4 bases at J, with 9 bases in the middle. Here the CDR3 reads CASSRALNQPQHF. The CDR3 DNA follows: TGTGCCAGCAGTCGGGCTTTAAATCAGCCCCAGCATTTT.

This clonotype was counted ten times or more. The chain has TRBV19 and TRBJ1-4; unclear D gene. Germline V lookup: CDR1 LNHDA, CDR2 SQIVND (reference sequence). Between the trimmed V and J ends, which lost 5 bases and 13 bases, there was a span of 14 bases. This CDR3 spans 12 amino acids. CDR3 nucleotides: TGTGCCAGTAGTTTCGGACTTAACGGACTGTTTTTT. Amino acids: CASSFGLNGLFF. The variable domain in full, with the rest retrieved from reference TRBV19 and TRBJ1-4, is DGGITQSPKYLFRKEGQNVTLSCEQNLNHDAMYWYRQDPGQGLRLIYYSQIVNDFQKGDIAEGYSVSREKKESFPLTVTSAQKNPTAFYLCASSFGLNGLFFGSGTQLSVL.

This clonotype was counted many times. The CDR3 region has the DNA TGCGCCAGCAGCTTGCTAGGGAAGCCGAACACTGAAGCTTTCTTT. It is translated as CASSLLGKPNTEAFF. The rearrangement links TRBV5-1 to TRBJ1-1; no firm D call. The CDR3 loop spans 15 amino acids. Germline CDR1 and CDR2: SGHRS and YFSETQ. V was clipped by 1 base and J by 1 base, with 11 bases between them.

CDR3 coding DNA: TGTGCCAGCAGTTACCCAGTCAATCAGCCCCAGCATTTT. Its protein is CASSYPVNQPQHF. The V and J genes are TRBV6-2 or TRBV6-3 and TRBJ1-5; D call uncertain. V dropped 2 bases and J dropped 3 bases, with 5 bases sitting between them. The CDR3 is 13 amino acids. Germline lookup yields CDR1 MNHEY and CDR2 SVGEGT.

This clonotype has at least ten counts. J is TRBJ1-4 and V is TRBV29-1; D is unresolved. The CDR3 loop spans 11 amino acids. V lost 3 bases, J lost 8 bases, and 7 bases lay in between. The germline V gene has CDR1 SQVTM and CDR2 ANQGSEA. The CDR3 nucleotides are TGCAGCGTTGACCAAGGGGAAAAACTGTTTTTT. Protein product: CSVDQGEKLFF.